The text below deals with one TCR beta chain. Which antigen it targets is not known. Per-base qualities were not stored, and no clone one base away is much larger. Library generation was performed with the immunoSEQ multiplex PCR assay. Each sample had about 10^5 TCR templates assayed by the deep sequencing platform. Genomic DNA extracted from sorted T cells was used for TCRbeta CDR3 sequencing. Per the authors' processing: The R programming language was used for the clonal analysis of the TCRbeta CDR3 data. Alloreactive CD4+ and CD8+ clones were defined by comparing unstimulated samples with post-reaction CFSE-low samples. By matching sequences to the repertoires of sorted unstimulated Treg and non-Treg cells, each alloreactive CD4+ clone was assigned a regulatory or non-regulatory origin. TCRdb provides this immuneACCESS table in a form limited to in-frame rearrangements. Some clones are lacking; in checked studies, under half of them reflect an unresolved V gene, and why the rest are absent is not known. The DNA was the basis for D and trimming; V, J and clone size are from that table. The sample includes approximately 100,000 clones, with 91% observed a single time. The top ten hold roughly 2.6% of the sample.

CDR1 and CDR2, looked up from the germline V gene (reference sequence), are SGHAT and FQDESV. The CDR3 starts with the cysteine, ends with the phenylalanine, and has 14 residues. Only the CDR3 part of the read is kept: 42 bases, read in frame from the first base. V lost 1 base and J lost 2 bases; the stretch between them is 9 bases long. The data were taken from a study of siplizumab effects on memory and regulatory T cells (dated by TCRdb to about 2019). For context, the study as a whole: The study looked at the effect of siplizumab, an anti-CD2 antibody, on alloreactive T-cell subsets in allogeneic mixed lymphocyte reactions made from human PBMCs.

Sorted unstimulated T cells and proliferating T cells recovered from mixed lymphocyte reactions were subjected to TCRbeta CDR3 sequencing. Fresh whole blood from about ten HLA-typed healthy donors served as the source for isolating PBMCs. Findings and caveats that apply to the study as a whole: Because sequences below about 10^-5 frequency were poorly captured, only a minor fraction of alloreactive clones could be mapped to unstimulated subsets. Greater diversity appeared to be present in unstimulated naive T cells than in memory T cells, and a substantial contribution to the alloresponse seemed to be made by naive cells. A naive or memory phenotype could not be assigned to roughly 75-96% of proliferating CD4+ or CD8+ clones. No functional confirmation was obtained for the suppressive function of proliferating Tregs from siplizumab cultures. Siplizumab significantly lowered the cumulative frequency of alloreactive sequences that could be traced to unstimulated CD4+ memory T cells. In reactions with siplizumab, an average of approximately 69% of mappable alloreactive CD4+ clones were Treg-derived, compared with around 28% in control reactions.

The source is a human donor in good health. Some clones in this sample may be carry-over from other donors' samples. In this chain, TRBV11-1 is recombined with TRBJ2-7; there is no confident call for the D gene. The sequencing input was CD4+ T cells sorted from blood. The DNA sequence is given as TGTGCCAGCAGCTTAGAGGGCCGTACCTACGAGCAGTACTTC. This is translated as CASSLEGRTYEQYF.